This T cell receptor beta chain was obtained from a study of CD8 T cells in Susac syndrome. Study-wide findings and caveats: The study's TCR sequencing and HLA analysis covered a relatively small number of individuals, and the study acknowledged this.

V lost 0 bases and J lost 8, with 12 bases in between. Germline V gives CDR1 SGDLS, CDR2 YYNGEE. The CDR3 is 14 residues long. Reverse transcription of about 0.5 to 1 ug RNA used random hexamers. A single record per CDR3 protein comes from TCRdb applying MiXCR to the immunoSEQ multiplex PCR reads. The data show around 200,000 distinct CDR3 sequences, 95% seen once. In the case of this clonotype: Its antigen is not identified.

The receptor comes from a human donor in good health. Sample: CD4+ T cells from PBMCs. The J gene is TRBJ2-1, the V gene TRBV9; D gene uncertain. CDR3 DNA sequence: TGTGCCAGCAGCGTAGAGGTCCATTTCTATGAGCAGTTCTTC. This translates into CASSVEVHFYEQFF.